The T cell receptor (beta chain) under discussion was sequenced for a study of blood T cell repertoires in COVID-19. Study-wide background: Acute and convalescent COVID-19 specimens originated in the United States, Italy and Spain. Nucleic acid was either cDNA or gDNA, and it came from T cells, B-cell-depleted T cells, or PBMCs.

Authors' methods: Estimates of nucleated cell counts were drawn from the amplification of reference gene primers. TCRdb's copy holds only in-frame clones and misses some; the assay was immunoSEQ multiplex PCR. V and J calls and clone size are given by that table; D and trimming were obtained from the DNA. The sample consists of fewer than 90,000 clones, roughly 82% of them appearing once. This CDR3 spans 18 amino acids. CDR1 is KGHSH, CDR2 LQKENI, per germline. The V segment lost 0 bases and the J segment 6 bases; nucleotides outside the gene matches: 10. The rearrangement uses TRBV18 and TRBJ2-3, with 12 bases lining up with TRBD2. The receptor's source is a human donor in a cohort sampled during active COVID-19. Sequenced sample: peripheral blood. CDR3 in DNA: TGTGCCAGCTCACCACCGGCTCCCCGACTAGCGGGGGAGGATACGCAGTATTTT. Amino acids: CASSPPAPRLAGEDTQYF.